This T cell receptor (beta chain) was identified in a study of cytomegalovirus exposure and HLA in healthy donors. On the study more broadly: Out of around 360 genotyped donors, about 80% belonged to the Caucasian-associated ancestry cluster. Study observations and caveats: A few chains linked to CMV were shown in vitro to be specific for CMV antigens.

To note about this clone: Its specificity is unknown.

PCR employed 60 Vbeta and 13 Jbeta primers. Clones were sequenced by immunoSEQ multiplex PCR, and TCRdb holds only the in-frame ones, with some missing. The data show roughly 200,000 clones, around 78% seen once. The V gene's germline CDR1 is SGHTA and CDR2 FQGNSA. The V gene end was trimmed by 0 bases and the J gene end by 8 bases; junction bases not matched to a gene: 3. This CDR3 comprises 14 residues. The TCR comes from a man aged 25 to 40 in good health and CMV-seronegative. The sequenced sample consisted of PBMCs. The chain joins TRBV7-2 to TRBJ1-4; TRBD1 aligns across 7 bases. CDR3 loop: CASSLAWDSEKLFF. The CDR3 DNA reads TGTGCCAGCAGCTTAGCGTGGGACAGCGAAAAACTGTTTTTT.